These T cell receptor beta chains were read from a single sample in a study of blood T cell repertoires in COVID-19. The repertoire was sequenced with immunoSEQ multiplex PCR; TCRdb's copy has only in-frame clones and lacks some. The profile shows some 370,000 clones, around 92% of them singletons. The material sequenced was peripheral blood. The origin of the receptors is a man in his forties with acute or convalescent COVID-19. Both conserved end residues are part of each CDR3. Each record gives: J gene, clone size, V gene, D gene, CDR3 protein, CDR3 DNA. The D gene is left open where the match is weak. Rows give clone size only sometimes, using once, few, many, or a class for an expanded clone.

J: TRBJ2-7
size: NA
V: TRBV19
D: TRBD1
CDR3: CASSGGQGTYEQYF
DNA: TGTGCCAGTAGTGGAGGACAGGGTACCTACGAGCAGTACTTC

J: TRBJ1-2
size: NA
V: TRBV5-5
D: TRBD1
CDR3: CASSSDRRTNYGYTF
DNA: TGTGCCAGCAGCTCGGACAGGCGGACTAACTATGGCTACACCTTC

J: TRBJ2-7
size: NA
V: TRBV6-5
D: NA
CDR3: CASRVSGGQPYEQYF
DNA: TGTGCCAGCAGAGTGTCCGGGGGGCAACCCTACGAGCAGTACTTC

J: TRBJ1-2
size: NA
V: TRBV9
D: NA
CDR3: CASSVALEKNYGYTF
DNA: TGTGCCAGCAGCGTAGCTCTGGAGAAAAACTATGGCTACACCTTC

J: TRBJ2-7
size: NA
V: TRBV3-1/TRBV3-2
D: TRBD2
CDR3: CASSQERELVEQYF
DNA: TGTGCCAGCAGCCAAGAGCGGGAGTTGGTCGAGCAGTACTTC

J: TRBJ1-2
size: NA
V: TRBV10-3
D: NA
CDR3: CAISEPGHVDNYGYTF
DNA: TGTGCCATCAGTGAGCCAGGACACGTAGATAACTATGGCTACACCTTC

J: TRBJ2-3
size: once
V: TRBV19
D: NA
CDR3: CASRGFGGGTDTQYF
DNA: TGTGCCAGCAGGGGGTTTGGAGGGGGCACAGATACGCAGTATTTT

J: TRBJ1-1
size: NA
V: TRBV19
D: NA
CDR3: CASSIRGSTEAFF
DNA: TGTGCCAGTAGTATTCGGGGGAGTACTGAAGCTTTCTTT

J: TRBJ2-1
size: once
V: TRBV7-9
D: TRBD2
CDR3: CASSWGLANYNEQFF
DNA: TGTGCCAGCAGCTGGGGACTAGCGAACTACAATGAGCAGTTCTTC

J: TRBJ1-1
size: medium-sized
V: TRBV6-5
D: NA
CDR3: CASSGQEDTEAFF
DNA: TGTGCCAGCTCGGGCCAGGAGGACACTGAAGCTTTCTTT

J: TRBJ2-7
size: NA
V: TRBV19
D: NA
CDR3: CASSARSPYEQYF
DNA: TGTGCCAGTAGTGCTCGGTCACCCTACGAGCAGTACTTC

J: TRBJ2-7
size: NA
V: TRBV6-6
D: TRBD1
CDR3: CASSYQDRGQSYEQYF
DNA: TGTGCCAGCAGTTACCAGGACAGGGGACAGTCCTACGAGCAGTACTTC

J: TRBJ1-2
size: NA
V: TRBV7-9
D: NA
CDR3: CASSLVSYGYTF
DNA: TGTGCCAGCAGCCTCGTTAGTTATGGCTACACCTTC

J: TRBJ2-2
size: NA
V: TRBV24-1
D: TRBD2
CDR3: CATSDLVAGNTGELFF
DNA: TGTGCCACCAGTGATTTGGTAGCGGGAAACACCGGGGAGCTGTTTTTT

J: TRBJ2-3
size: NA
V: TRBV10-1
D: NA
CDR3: CASSQGGASTDTQYF
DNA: TGCGCCAGCAGTCAAGGGGGGGCTAGCACAGATACGCAGTATTTT

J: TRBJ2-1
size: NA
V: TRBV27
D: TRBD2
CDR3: CASSLSRTLAEQFF
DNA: TGTGCCAGCAGTTTATCCCGTACACTAGCGGAGCAGTTCTTC

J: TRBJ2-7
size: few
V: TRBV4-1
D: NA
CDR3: CASSLTWGHSYEQYF
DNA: TGCGCCAGCAGCCTAACGTGGGGGCACTCCTACGAGCAGTACTTC

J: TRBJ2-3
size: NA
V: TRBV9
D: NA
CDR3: CASTDGTSTDTQYF
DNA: TGTGCCAGCACGGACGGGACTAGCACAGATACGCAGTATTTT

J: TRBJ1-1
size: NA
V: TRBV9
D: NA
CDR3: CASSDRLNTEAFF
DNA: TGTGCCAGCAGCGACAGATTGAACACTGAAGCTTTCTTT

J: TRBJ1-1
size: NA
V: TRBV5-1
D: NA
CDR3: CASSSKTQGTEAFF
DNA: TGCGCCAGCAGCTCCAAAACACAGGGAACTGAAGCTTTCTTT

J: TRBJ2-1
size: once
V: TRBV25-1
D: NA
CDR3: CASRVFGGYNEQFF
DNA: TGTGCCAGCAGGGTCTTCGGAGGCTACAATGAGCAGTTCTTC

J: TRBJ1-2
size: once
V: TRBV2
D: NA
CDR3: CASSGLRLPDGYTF
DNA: TGTGCCAGCAGTGGTCTGAGACTACCGGATGGCTACACCTTC

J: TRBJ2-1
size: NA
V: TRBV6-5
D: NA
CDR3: CASSYSEQYEQFF
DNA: TGTGCCAGCAGTTACTCGGAACAGTACGAGCAGTTCTTC

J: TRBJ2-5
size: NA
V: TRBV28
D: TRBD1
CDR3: CASSDRGRQETQYF
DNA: TGTGCCAGCAGTGACAGGGGGCGTCAAGAGACCCAGTACTTC

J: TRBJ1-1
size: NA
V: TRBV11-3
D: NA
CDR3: CASRGLDTEAFF
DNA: TGTGCCAGCCGGGGGTTAGACACTGAAGCTTTCTTT

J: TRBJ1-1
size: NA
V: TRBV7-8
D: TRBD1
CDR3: CASSLYQQGTNTEAFF
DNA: TGTGCCAGCAGCTTATACCAACAGGGGACGAACACTGAAGCTTTCTTT

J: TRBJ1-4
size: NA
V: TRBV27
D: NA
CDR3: CASSFDRSNEKLFF
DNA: TGTGCCAGCAGTTTTGACAGGAGTAATGAAAAACTGTTTTTT

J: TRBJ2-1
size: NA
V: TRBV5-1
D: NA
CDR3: CASGRESNEQFF
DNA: TGCGCCAGCGGGCGGGAAAGCAATGAGCAGTTCTTC

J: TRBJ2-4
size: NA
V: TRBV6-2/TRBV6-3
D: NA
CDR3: CASGPRGHRDPGNIQYF
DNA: TGTGCCAGCGGCCCCCGCGGCCACAGGGATCCAGGAAACATTCAGTACTTC

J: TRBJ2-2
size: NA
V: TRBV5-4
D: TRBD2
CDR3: CASSRGTSGRTGELFF
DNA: TGTGCCAGCAGTCGTGGGACTAGCGGGAGGACCGGGGAGCTGTTTTTT

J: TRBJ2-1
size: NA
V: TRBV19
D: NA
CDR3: CASSIAAVSYNEQFF
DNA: TGTGCCAGTAGTATCGCGGCAGTTTCCTACAATGAGCAGTTCTTC

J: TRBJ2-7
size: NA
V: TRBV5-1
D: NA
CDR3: CASSLAPGTYEQYF
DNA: TGCGCCAGCAGCTTGGCTCCGGGGACCTACGAGCAGTACTTC

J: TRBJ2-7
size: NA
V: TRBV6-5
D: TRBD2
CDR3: CASTRPGGYEQYF
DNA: TGTGCCAGCACCAGACCGGGGGGCTACGAGCAGTACTTC